The rows below give T cell receptor beta chains drawn from one sample of a study of chronic HIV infection and antiretroviral therapy. One entry per CDR3 protein, called by TCRdb with MiXCR from the 5' RACE reads. Counted here are 45,000 to 60,000 distinct CDR3 sequences, about a fifth occurring once; the ten biggest clones make up under 3.5%. The source material was peripheral blood. The receptor set was obtained from an adult who had HIV and had not received antiretroviral therapy, or was an uninfected healthy control (not recorded which). CDR3s include the opening cysteine and the closing phenylalanine or tryptophan. D genes are given only for firm matches. For some rows the clone size is stated as once, few or many, or as a class when expanded; others skip it.

j_call: TRBJ1-1
clone_size: -
v_call: TRBV9
d_call: -
cdr3_aa: CASSGGAVNTEAFF
cdr3_nt: TGTGCCAGCAGCGGGGGGGCAGTGAACACTGAAGCTTTCTTT

j_call: TRBJ2-1
clone_size: few
v_call: TRBV11-3
d_call: -
cdr3_aa: CASSRQGDRYNEQFF
cdr3_nt: TGTGCCAGCAGCCGTCAAGGAGATCGCTACAATGAGCAGTTCTTC

j_call: TRBJ2-3
clone_size: -
v_call: TRBV4-1
d_call: TRBD2
cdr3_aa: CASSQESASGRLGTDTQYF
cdr3_nt: TGCGCCAGCAGTCAAGAGTCTGCTAGCGGGAGATTAGGCACAGATACGCAGTATTTT

j_call: TRBJ2-5
clone_size: once
v_call: TRBV3-1
d_call: -
cdr3_aa: CASSRTVSGGAQYF
cdr3_nt: TGTGCCAGCAGCCGTACCGTAAGTGGAGGGGCCCAGTACTTC

j_call: TRBJ2-1
clone_size: -
v_call: TRBV7-9
d_call: TRBD2
cdr3_aa: CASSLAGLDNEQFF
cdr3_nt: TGTGCCAGCAGCTTAGCGGGACTAGACAATGAGCAGTTCTTC

j_call: TRBJ2-7
clone_size: -
v_call: TRBV28
d_call: -
cdr3_aa: CASSGSSVTTYEQYF
cdr3_nt: TGTGCCAGCAGCGGGTCAAGCGTAACTACCTACGAGCAGTACTTC

j_call: TRBJ2-3
clone_size: few
v_call: TRBV29-1
d_call: -
cdr3_aa: CSVDSQGTDTQYF
cdr3_nt: TGCAGCGTTGACAGCCAGGGAACAGATACGCAGTATTTT

j_call: TRBJ2-7
clone_size: -
v_call: TRBV28
d_call: -
cdr3_aa: CASSSLELRQAIYEQYF
cdr3_nt: TGTGCCAGCAGCTCCCTGGAACTCCGGCAGGCGATCTACGAGCAGTACTTC

j_call: TRBJ1-4
clone_size: -
v_call: TRBV9
d_call: TRBD1
cdr3_aa: CASSVDGQGFKLFF
cdr3_nt: TGTGCCAGCAGCGTAGATGGACAGGGCTTTAAACTGTTTTTT

j_call: TRBJ1-1
clone_size: -
v_call: TRBV29-1
d_call: -
cdr3_aa: CSVDLAGRYTEAFF
cdr3_nt: TGCAGCGTTGACTTGGCAGGGAGATACACTGAAGCTTTCTTT

j_call: TRBJ1-5
clone_size: few
v_call: TRBV28
d_call: -
cdr3_aa: CASSLGGGGNQPQHF
cdr3_nt: TGTGCCAGCAGTTTAGGGGGAGGAGGCAATCAGCCCCAGCATTTT

j_call: TRBJ2-5
clone_size: few
v_call: TRBV6-5
d_call: -
cdr3_aa: CASSYIGQQETQYF
cdr3_nt: TGTGCCAGCAGTTACATCGGACAGCAAGAGACCCAGTACTTC

j_call: TRBJ2-7
clone_size: few
v_call: TRBV28
d_call: -
cdr3_aa: CASNSRLNYEQYF
cdr3_nt: TGTGCCAGCAATTCTCGACTGAACTACGAGCAGTACTTC

j_call: TRBJ2-1
clone_size: -
v_call: TRBV20-1
d_call: TRBD2
cdr3_aa: CSASGTSGSYNEQFF
cdr3_nt: TGCAGTGCTAGTGGGACTAGCGGGAGTTACAATGAGCAGTTCTTC

j_call: TRBJ1-2
clone_size: few
v_call: TRBV18
d_call: -
cdr3_aa: CASSDGQNYGYTF
cdr3_nt: TGTGCCAGCTCCGACGGACAGAACTATGGCTACACCTTC

j_call: TRBJ1-1
clone_size: few
v_call: TRBV28
d_call: TRBD1
cdr3_aa: CASSSPYQGVGTEAFF
cdr3_nt: TGTGCCAGCAGTTCCCCATATCAGGGGGTAGGGACTGAAGCTTTCTTT

j_call: TRBJ1-5
clone_size: -
v_call: TRBV12-5
d_call: -
cdr3_aa: CASGLVRGHLNF
cdr3_nt: TGTGCTAGTGGTTTGGTACGGGGTCACCTGAATTTT

j_call: TRBJ2-1
clone_size: few
v_call: TRBV29-1
d_call: TRBD2
cdr3_aa: CSVEDRSSGALRTDEQFF
cdr3_nt: TGCAGCGTTGAAGATCGGTCTAGCGGGGCACTAAGGACGGATGAGCAGTTCTTC

j_call: TRBJ1-2
clone_size: -
v_call: TRBV29-1
d_call: -
cdr3_aa: CSVSTDLNYGYTF
cdr3_nt: TGCAGCGTCTCGACAGATCTTAACTATGGCTACACCTTC

j_call: TRBJ2-3
clone_size: -
v_call: TRBV27
d_call: TRBD2
cdr3_aa: CASSRLAPSTDTQYF
cdr3_nt: TGTGCCAGCAGCAGACTAGCACCTAGCACAGATACGCAGTATTTT

j_call: TRBJ2-3
clone_size: many
v_call: TRBV27
d_call: -
cdr3_aa: CASSPRPRADTQYF
cdr3_nt: TGTGCCAGCAGTCCACGCCCCCGGGCAGATACGCAGTATTTT

j_call: TRBJ1-1
clone_size: few
v_call: TRBV18
d_call: -
cdr3_aa: CASSPRAVNTEAFF
cdr3_nt: TGTGCCAGCTCACCACGGGCGGTGAACACTGAAGCTTTCTTT

j_call: TRBJ1-1
clone_size: -
v_call: TRBV20-1
d_call: -
cdr3_aa: CSARIRGRANTEAFF
cdr3_nt: TGCAGTGCTAGGATTAGAGGACGTGCTAACACTGAAGCTTTCTTT

j_call: TRBJ1-3
clone_size: -
v_call: TRBV10-3
d_call: -
cdr3_aa: CAISESAASSGNTIYF
cdr3_nt: TGTGCCATCAGTGAGTCGGCAGCGAGCTCTGGAAACACCATATATTTT

j_call: TRBJ1-4
clone_size: -
v_call: TRBV5-5
d_call: -
cdr3_aa: CASSSNGKLFF
cdr3_nt: TGTGCCAGCAGCAGTAATGGAAAACTGTTTTTT

j_call: TRBJ2-7
clone_size: -
v_call: TRBV5-1
d_call: TRBD1
cdr3_aa: CASSSDSTGGFTYEQYF
cdr3_nt: TGCGCCAGCAGCTCCGACTCGACAGGGGGCTTCACCTACGAGCAGTACTTC

j_call: TRBJ2-1
clone_size: few
v_call: TRBV7-2
d_call: -
cdr3_aa: CASSFTGNEQFF
cdr3_nt: TGTGCCAGCAGCTTTACAGGGAATGAGCAGTTCTTC

j_call: TRBJ2-3
clone_size: few
v_call: TRBV7-2
d_call: -
cdr3_aa: CASSPPPARYTDTQYF
cdr3_nt: TGTGCCAGCAGCCCCCCCCCAGCGCGGTACACAGATACGCAGTATTTT

j_call: TRBJ2-5
clone_size: -
v_call: TRBV5-1
d_call: -
cdr3_aa: CASSSGLIEETQYF
cdr3_nt: TGCGCCAGCAGCTCCGGATTGATTGAAGAGACCCAGTACTTC

j_call: TRBJ2-1
clone_size: few
v_call: TRBV28
d_call: TRBD2
cdr3_aa: CASRASGRAANEQFF
cdr3_nt: TGTGCCAGCAGGGCAAGCGGGAGGGCCGCGAATGAGCAGTTCTTC

j_call: TRBJ2-3
clone_size: few
v_call: TRBV9
d_call: TRBD2
cdr3_aa: CASSPSSGRTDTQYF
cdr3_nt: TGTGCCAGCAGCCCCTCTAGCGGGAGGACAGATACGCAGTATTTT

j_call: TRBJ2-7
clone_size: many
v_call: TRBV6-6
d_call: TRBD2
cdr3_aa: CASSYSLGGVYEQYF
cdr3_nt: TGTGCCAGCAGTTACTCGTTGGGGGGGGTCTACGAGCAGTACTTC

j_call: TRBJ2-3
clone_size: few
v_call: TRBV6-6
d_call: -
cdr3_aa: CASSYRGSTDTQYF
cdr3_nt: TGTGCCAGCAGTTACCGGGGTAGTACAGATACGCAGTATTTT

j_call: TRBJ2-3
clone_size: -
v_call: TRBV29-1
d_call: -
cdr3_aa: CSVWGTGQSTDTQYF
cdr3_nt: TGCAGCGTCTGGGGGACTGGGCAGAGCACAGATACGCAGTATTTT

j_call: TRBJ1-2
clone_size: -
v_call: TRBV20-1
d_call: -
cdr3_aa: CTPMGNNYGDTF
cdr3_nt: TGCACCCCAATGGGAAACAACTATGGCGACACCTTC

j_call: TRBJ2-1
clone_size: few
v_call: TRBV30
d_call: TRBD1
cdr3_aa: CAWSPGQWAYNEQFF
cdr3_nt: TGTGCCTGGAGCCCGGGACAGTGGGCCTACAATGAGCAGTTCTTC

j_call: TRBJ2-7
clone_size: few
v_call: TRBV6-5
d_call: -
cdr3_aa: CASGYPGPFDEQYF
cdr3_nt: TGTGCCAGCGGTTACCCCGGGCCCTTCGACGAGCAGTACTTC

j_call: TRBJ2-2
clone_size: -
v_call: TRBV6-6
d_call: TRBD2
cdr3_aa: CASSYGLAGNPNTGELFF
cdr3_nt: TGTGCCAGCAGTTACGGGCTAGCGGGAAACCCGAACACCGGGGAGCTGTTTTTT

j_call: TRBJ2-1
clone_size: few
v_call: TRBV7-9
d_call: -
cdr3_aa: CASSSRRTTYNEQFF
cdr3_nt: TGTGCCAGCAGCTCTCGACGGACTACCTACAATGAGCAGTTCTTC

j_call: TRBJ2-5
clone_size: few
v_call: TRBV6-1
d_call: -
cdr3_aa: CASSGVEAQYF
cdr3_nt: TGTGCCAGCAGTGGGGTGGAGGCCCAGTACTTC

j_call: TRBJ2-3
clone_size: -
v_call: TRBV29-1
d_call: -
cdr3_aa: CSVDGAGTDTQYF
cdr3_nt: TGCAGCGTTGATGGCGCGGGCACAGATACGCAGTATTTT

j_call: TRBJ2-3
clone_size: many
v_call: TRBV7-2
d_call: TRBD2
cdr3_aa: CASSLWTSTDTQYF
cdr3_nt: TGTGCCAGCAGCCTCTGGACTAGTACAGATACGCAGTATTTT

j_call: TRBJ2-7
clone_size: -
v_call: TRBV10-3
d_call: -
cdr3_aa: CAISRGTAGEQYF
cdr3_nt: TGTGCCATCAGCCGGGGCACCGCCGGCGAGCAGTACTTC

j_call: TRBJ2-1
clone_size: -
v_call: TRBV27
d_call: -
cdr3_aa: CASSTTGNLVYNEQFF
cdr3_nt: TGTGCCAGCAGTACAACAGGAAATTTGGTCTACAATGAGCAGTTCTTC

j_call: TRBJ1-2
clone_size: -
v_call: TRBV29-1
d_call: TRBD1
cdr3_aa: CSTRSGQAINYGYTF
cdr3_nt: TGCAGCACCCGAAGCGGACAGGCGATTAACTATGGCTACACCTTC

j_call: TRBJ2-7
clone_size: -
v_call: TRBV2
d_call: -
cdr3_aa: CASSEEVIYEQYF
cdr3_nt: TGTGCCAGCAGTGAAGAAGTCATATACGAGCAGTACTTC

j_call: TRBJ1-5
clone_size: few
v_call: TRBV28
d_call: TRBD1
cdr3_aa: CASSPEAGGMYQPQHF
cdr3_nt: TGTGCCAGCAGCCCGGAGGCAGGGGGCATGTATCAGCCCCAGCATTTT

j_call: TRBJ2-3
clone_size: few
v_call: TRBV5-8
d_call: -
cdr3_aa: CASSPHGSSLVRTDTQYF
cdr3_nt: TGTGCCAGCAGCCCGCACGGATCCTCTTTGGTGCGCACAGATACGCAGTATTTT

j_call: TRBJ2-7
clone_size: many
v_call: TRBV6-5
d_call: TRBD2
cdr3_aa: CASSSGTSGSSYEQYF
cdr3_nt: TGTGCCAGCAGTTCAGGGACTAGCGGGAGCTCGTACGAGCAGTACTTC

j_call: TRBJ1-2
clone_size: -
v_call: TRBV9
d_call: -
cdr3_aa: CASSKTETYGYTF
cdr3_nt: TGTGCCAGCAGCAAGACAGAGACTTATGGCTACACCTTC

j_call: TRBJ2-3
clone_size: few
v_call: TRBV27
d_call: -
cdr3_aa: CASTSVPGTDTQYF
cdr3_nt: TGTGCCTCAACATCCGTTCCGGGCACAGATACGCAGTATTTT

j_call: TRBJ2-7
clone_size: -
v_call: TRBV20-1
d_call: -
cdr3_aa: CSASYEQYF
cdr3_nt: TGCAGTGCTTCTTACGAGCAGTACTTC

j_call: TRBJ2-1
clone_size: few
v_call: TRBV5-1
d_call: -
cdr3_aa: CASSSAAGWGDEQFF
cdr3_nt: TGCGCCAGCAGCTCCGCCGCGGGGTGGGGAGATGAGCAGTTCTTC

j_call: TRBJ2-6
clone_size: -
v_call: TRBV12-3/TRBV12-4
d_call: -
cdr3_aa: CASLVGGANVLTF
cdr3_nt: TGTGCCAGCCTGGTTGGTGGGGCCAACGTCCTGACTTTC